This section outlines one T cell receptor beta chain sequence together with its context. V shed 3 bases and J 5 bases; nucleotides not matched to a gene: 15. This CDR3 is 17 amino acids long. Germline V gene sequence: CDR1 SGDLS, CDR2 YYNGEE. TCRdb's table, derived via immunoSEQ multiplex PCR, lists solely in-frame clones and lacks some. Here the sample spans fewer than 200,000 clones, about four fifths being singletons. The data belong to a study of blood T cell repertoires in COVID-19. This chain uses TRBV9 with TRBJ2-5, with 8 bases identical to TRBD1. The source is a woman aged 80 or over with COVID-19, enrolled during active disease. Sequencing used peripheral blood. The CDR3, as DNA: TGTGCCAGCAGCGACCCTGGACAGGGAGTATGGGGGGAGACCCAGTACTTC. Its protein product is CASSDPGQGVWGETQYF. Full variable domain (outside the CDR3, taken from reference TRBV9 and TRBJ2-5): DSGVTQTPKHLITATGQRVTLRCSPRSGDLSVYWYQQSLDQGLQFLIQYYNGEERAKGNILERFSAQQFPDLHSELNLSSLELGDSALYFCASSDPGQGVWGETQYFGPGTRLLVL.